The present TCR beta chain was sequenced within a study of blood T cell repertoires in COVID-19. Study summary: Acute and convalescent COVID-19 samples came from the United States, Italy and Spain. Sources were T cells, B-cell-depleted T cells, or PBMCs; the material itself was cDNA or gDNA.

The CDR3 loop spans 15 amino acids. Germline V CDR1 and CDR2: LNHDA, SQIVND (reference sequence). V lost 1 base to trimming and J lost 6 bases; unmatched junction nucleotides: 2. Profiling relied on immunoSEQ multiplex PCR, and the TCRdb table lists in-frame clones only, not all of them. In the table there are tens of thousands of clones, roughly 78% of which are singletons. This receptor was obtained from an elderly man with active or convalescent COVID-19. V is TRBV19 and J is TRBJ2-3; 12 bases align to TRBD1. The sequenced sample was peripheral blood. The chain's CDR3 is CASSIGGQGADTQYF. CDR3 sequence (DNA): TGTGCCAGTAGTATAGGGGGACAGGGGGCCGATACGCAGTATTTT.